This T cell receptor (beta chain) is from a study of blood T cell repertoires in COVID-19. In the authors' workflow: The assay estimated nucleated cells by amplifying reference gene primers. Using immunoSEQ multiplex PCR, the repertoire was profiled, and TCRdb retains in-frame clones only, with some absent. V and J calls plus clone size are reproduced from that table; the DNA served to infer D and trimming. The data show 150,000 to 200,000 clones, with roughly 84% seen just once and 7% to 7.5% held by the top ten. The germline V gene has CDR1 SGHRS and CDR2 YFSETQ. V lost 2 bases and J lost 5, with 11 bases in between. CDR3 size: 14 residues.

This chain joins TRBV5-1 and TRBJ2-1; possibly TRBD1 for D (5 bases). This clonotype was sampled from a woman aged 45-65 years who had recovered from COVID-19. Specimen: PBMCs or T cells enriched from blood (not recorded which). The CDR3 spells CASSLQVGHNEQFF. CDR3 coding DNA: TGCGCCAGCAGCTTACAGGTTGGGCACAATGAGCAGTTCTTC. Filled out from reference TRBV5-1 and TRBJ2-1, the complete variable domain reads KAGVTQTPRYLIKTRGQQVTLSCSPISGHRSVSWYQQTPGQGLQFLFEYFSETQRNKGNFPGRFSGRQFSNSRSEMNVSTLELGDSALYLCASSLQVGHNEQFFGPGTRLTVL.